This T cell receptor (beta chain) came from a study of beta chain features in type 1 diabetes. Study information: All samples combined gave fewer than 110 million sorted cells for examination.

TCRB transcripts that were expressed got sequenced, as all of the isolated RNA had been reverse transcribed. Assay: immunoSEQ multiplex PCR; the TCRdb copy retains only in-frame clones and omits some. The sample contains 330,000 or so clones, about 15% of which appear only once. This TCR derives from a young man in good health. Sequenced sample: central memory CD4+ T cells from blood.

DNA of the CDR3: TGTGCCAGCAGCTTGGCCGGTAGTAGGTTTGATACGCAGTATTTT. Amino acids: CASSLAGSRFDTQYF. V and J are TRBV5-6 and TRBJ2-3; D call uncertain. Looked up from germline, CDR1 is SGHDT and CDR2 is YYEEEE. V was pared by 0 bases and J by 6 bases, with 14 bases between. This CDR3 is 15 amino acids long.